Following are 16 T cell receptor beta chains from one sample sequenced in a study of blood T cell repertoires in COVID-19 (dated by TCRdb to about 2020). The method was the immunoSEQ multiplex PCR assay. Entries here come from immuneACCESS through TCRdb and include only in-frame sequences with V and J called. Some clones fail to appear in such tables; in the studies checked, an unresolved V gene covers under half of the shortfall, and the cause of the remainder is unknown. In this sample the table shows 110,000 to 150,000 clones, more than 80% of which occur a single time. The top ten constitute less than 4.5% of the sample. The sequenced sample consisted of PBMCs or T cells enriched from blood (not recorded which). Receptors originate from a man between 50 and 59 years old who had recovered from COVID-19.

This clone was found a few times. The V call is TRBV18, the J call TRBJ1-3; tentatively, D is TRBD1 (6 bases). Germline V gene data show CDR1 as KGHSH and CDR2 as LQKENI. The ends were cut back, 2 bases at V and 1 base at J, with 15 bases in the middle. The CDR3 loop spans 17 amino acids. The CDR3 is CASSPKGEAISGNTIYF. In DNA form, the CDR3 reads TGTGCCAGCTCACCAAAGGGGGAAGCGATATCTGGAAACACCATATATTTT.

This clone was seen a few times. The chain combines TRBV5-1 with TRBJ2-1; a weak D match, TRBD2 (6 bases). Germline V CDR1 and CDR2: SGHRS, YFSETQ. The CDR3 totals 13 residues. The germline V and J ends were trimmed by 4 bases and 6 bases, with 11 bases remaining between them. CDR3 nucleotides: TGCGCCAGCAGCGCGGGAACGCGCAATGAGCAGTTCTTC. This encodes CASSAGTRNEQFF.

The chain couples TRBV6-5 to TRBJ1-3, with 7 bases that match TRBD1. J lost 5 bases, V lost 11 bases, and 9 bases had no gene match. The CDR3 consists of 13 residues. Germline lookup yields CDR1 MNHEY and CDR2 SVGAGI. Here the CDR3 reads CAAGQGGRNTIYF. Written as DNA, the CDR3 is TGTGCCGCAGGTCAGGGGGGAAGAAACACCATATATTTT.

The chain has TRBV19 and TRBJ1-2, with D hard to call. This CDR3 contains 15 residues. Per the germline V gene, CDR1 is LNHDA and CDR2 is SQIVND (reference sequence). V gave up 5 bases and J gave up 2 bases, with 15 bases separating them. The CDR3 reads CASSLNVGGNYGYTF. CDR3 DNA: TGTGCCAGTAGTTTGAACGTTGGAGGGAACTATGGCTACACCTTC.

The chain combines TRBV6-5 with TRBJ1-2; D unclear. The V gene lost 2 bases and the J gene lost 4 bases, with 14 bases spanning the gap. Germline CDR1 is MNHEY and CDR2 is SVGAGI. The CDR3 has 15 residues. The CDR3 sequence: CASSYDRLRGYGYTF. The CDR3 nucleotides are TGTGCCAGCAGTTACGATCGCCTTCGAGGCTATGGCTACACCTTC.

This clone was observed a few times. The CDR3 DNA sequence: TGTGCCAGCAGCCAAGGACTAGCGGGGAAAGGAGGGGCGCAGTATTTT. Its protein product is CASSQGLAGKGGAQYF. The chain uses TRBV7-3 and TRBJ2-3; 12 positions agree with TRBD2. The CDR3 extends over 16 amino acids. Germline loops: CDR1 SGHTA, CDR2 FQGTGA. The V gene end was trimmed by 5 bases and the J gene end by 10 bases; junction bases not matched to a gene: 13. The whole variable domain, remainder taken from reference TRBV7-3 and TRBJ2-3, is GAGVSQTPSNKVTEKGKYVELRCDPISGHTALYWYRQSLGQGPEFLIYFQGTGAADDSGLPNDRFFAVRPEGSVSTLKIQRTERGDSAVYLCASSQGLAGKGGAQYFGPGTRLTVL.

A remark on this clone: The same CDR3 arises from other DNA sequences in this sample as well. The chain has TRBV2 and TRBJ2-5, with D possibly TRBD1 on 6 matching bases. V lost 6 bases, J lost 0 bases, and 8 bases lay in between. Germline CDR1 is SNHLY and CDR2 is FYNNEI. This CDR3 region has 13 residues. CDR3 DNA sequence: TGTGCCAGCAGCAGGGACAACCAAGAGACCCAGTACTTC. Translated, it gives CASSRDNQETQYF.

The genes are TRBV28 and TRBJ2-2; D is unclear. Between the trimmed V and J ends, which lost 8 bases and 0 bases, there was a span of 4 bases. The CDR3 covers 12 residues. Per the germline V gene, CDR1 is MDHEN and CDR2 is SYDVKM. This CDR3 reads CASPSNTGELFF. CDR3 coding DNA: TGTGCCAGCCCGTCGAACACCGGGGAGCTGTTTTTT.

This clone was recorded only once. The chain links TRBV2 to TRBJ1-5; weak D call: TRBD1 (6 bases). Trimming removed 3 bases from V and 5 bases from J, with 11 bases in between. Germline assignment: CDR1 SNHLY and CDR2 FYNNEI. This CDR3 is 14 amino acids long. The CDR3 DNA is TGTGCCAGCAGTGATCGGGGGGCTTATCAGCCCCAGCATTTT. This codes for CASSDRGAYQPQHF.

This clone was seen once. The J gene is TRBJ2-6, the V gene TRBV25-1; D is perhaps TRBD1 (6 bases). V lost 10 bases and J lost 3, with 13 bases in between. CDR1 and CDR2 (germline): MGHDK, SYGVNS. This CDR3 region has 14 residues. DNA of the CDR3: TGTGCCACCAACAGGGCGCTTGGGGCCAACGTCCTGACTTTC. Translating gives CATNRALGANVLTF. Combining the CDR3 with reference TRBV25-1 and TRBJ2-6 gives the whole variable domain EADIYQTPRYLVIGTGKKITLECSQTMGHDKMYWYQQDPGMELHLIHYSYGVNSTEKGDLSSESTVSRIRTEHFPLTLESARPSHTSQYLCATNRALGANVLTFGAGSRLTVL.

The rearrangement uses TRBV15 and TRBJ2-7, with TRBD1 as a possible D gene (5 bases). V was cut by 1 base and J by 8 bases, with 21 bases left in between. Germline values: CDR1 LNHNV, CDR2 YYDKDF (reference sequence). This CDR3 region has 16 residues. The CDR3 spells CATSRVPQGPPYQQYV. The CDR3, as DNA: TGTGCCACCAGCAGAGTTCCCCAGGGCCCTCCCTATCAGCAGTACGTC.

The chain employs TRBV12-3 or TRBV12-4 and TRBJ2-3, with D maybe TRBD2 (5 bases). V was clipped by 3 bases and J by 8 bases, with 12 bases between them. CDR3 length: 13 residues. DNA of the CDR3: TGTGCCAGCAGTTTGGAGCGGAAGGGTACGCAGTATTTT. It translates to CASSLERKGTQYF.

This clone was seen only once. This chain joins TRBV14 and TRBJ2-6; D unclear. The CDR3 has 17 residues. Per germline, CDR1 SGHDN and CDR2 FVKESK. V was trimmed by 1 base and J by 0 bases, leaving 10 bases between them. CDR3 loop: CASSQGRFSSGANVLTF. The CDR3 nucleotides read TGTGCCAGCAGCCAAGGGCGGTTCAGCTCTGGGGCCAACGTCCTGACTTTC. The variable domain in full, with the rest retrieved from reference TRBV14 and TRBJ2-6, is EAGVTQFPSHSVIEKGQTVTLRCDPISGHDNLYWYRRVMGKEIKFLLHFVKESKQDESGMPNNRFLAERTGGTYSTLKVQPAELEDSGVYFCASSQGRFSSGANVLTFGAGSRLTVL.

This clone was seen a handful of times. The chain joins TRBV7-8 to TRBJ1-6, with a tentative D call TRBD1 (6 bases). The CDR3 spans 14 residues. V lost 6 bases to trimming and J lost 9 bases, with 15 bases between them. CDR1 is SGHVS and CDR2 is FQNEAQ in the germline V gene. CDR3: CASSPGVASSPLHF. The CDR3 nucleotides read TGTGCCAGCAGTCCAGGGGTTGCGAGTTCACCCCTCCACTTT.

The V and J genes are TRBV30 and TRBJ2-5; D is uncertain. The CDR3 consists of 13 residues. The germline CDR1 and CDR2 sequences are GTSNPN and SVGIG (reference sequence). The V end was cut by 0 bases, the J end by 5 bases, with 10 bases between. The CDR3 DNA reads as TGTGCCTGGAGTGTACCTATCGGGGAGACCCAGTACTTC. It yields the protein CAWSVPIGETQYF. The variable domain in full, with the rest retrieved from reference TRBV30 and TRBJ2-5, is SQTIHQWPATLVQPVGSPLSLECTVEGTSNPNLYWYRQAAGRGLQLLFYSVGIGQISSEVPQNLSASRPQDRQFILSSKKLLLSDSGFYLCAWSVPIGETQYFGPGTRLLVL.

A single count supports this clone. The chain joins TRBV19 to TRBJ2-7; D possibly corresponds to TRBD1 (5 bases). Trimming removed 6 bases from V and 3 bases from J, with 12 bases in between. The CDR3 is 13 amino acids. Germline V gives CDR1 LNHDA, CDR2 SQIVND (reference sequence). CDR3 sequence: CASSFRVGYEQYV. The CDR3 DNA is TGTGCCAGTAGCTTCAGGGTGGGCTACGAGCAGTACGTC.